Each of the 17 T cell receptor beta chains below was sequenced from the same sample in a study of blood T cell repertoires in COVID-19. Sequencing used immunoSEQ multiplex PCR; TCRdb keeps in-frame clones, though not all of them. Of 150,000 to 200,000 clones listed, approximately 87% are singletons. The sequenced sample was peripheral blood. Source of these receptors: a young man with active or convalescent COVID-19.

This sequence joins TRBV27 and TRBJ1-6; TRBD1 is a possible D gene (5 bases). The germline V gene encodes CDR1 MNHEY and CDR2 SMNVEV (reference sequence). The CDR3 totals 17 residues. Trimming removed 4 bases from V and 7 bases from J, with 20 bases in between. The CDR3 nucleotides read TGTGCCAGCAGTTCTATTACAGCGCGACAGACAAATTCACCCCTCCACTTT. Protein: CASSSITARQTNSPLHF.

V usage is TRBV2 and J usage is TRBJ2-4; perhaps TRBD1 as D (5 bases). The V and J ends lost 0 bases and 3 bases respectively, with 6 bases between them. CDR1 and CDR2 from the germline V gene are SNHLY and FYNNEI. This CDR3 is built from 14 residues. The CDR3 spells CASSEAGVKNIQYF. The CDR3, as DNA: TGTGCCAGCAGTGAAGCAGGGGTCAAAAACATTCAGTACTTC.

The chain links TRBV6-1 to TRBJ1-2, with TRBD1 identical over 7 bases. CDR1 and CDR2 (germline): MNHNS, SASEGT. This CDR3 region has 14 residues. With V trimmed by 6 bases and J by 1 base, 5 bases remained unmatched. The CDR3 is CASRPGQLNYGYTF. The CDR3 nucleotides are TGTGCCAGCAGGCCGGGACAGCTTAACTATGGCTACACCTTC.

V gene TRBV7-2 combines with J gene TRBJ2-7, with 10 bases aligning to TRBD2. V lost 1 base to trimming and J lost 7 bases; unmatched junction nucleotides: 10. In germline, CDR1 is SGHTA, CDR2 FQGNSA. The CDR3 extends over 16 amino acids. The CDR3 is CASSLGIAGGGGEQYF. Here the CDR3 DNA reads TGTGCCAGCAGCTTAGGGATAGCGGGAGGAGGAGGGGAGCAGTACTTC.

The J gene is TRBJ1-5, the V gene TRBV24-1; D may be TRBD1 (5 bases). There are 14 residues in the CDR3. V lost 5 bases to trimming and J lost 6 bases, with 13 bases between them. The germline CDR1 and CDR2 sequences are KGHDR and SFDVKD. This CDR3 reads CATSAPGGSQPQHF. The DNA of the CDR3 is TGTGCCACCAGTGCCCCGGGGGGTAGTCAGCCCCAGCATTTT.

This chain links TRBV6-6 with TRBJ2-5, with a weak D call TRBD2 (5 bases). The germline gives CDR1 MNHNY, CDR2 SVGAGI (reference sequence). The CDR3 totals 13 residues. V was cut by 6 bases and J by 3 bases, with 11 bases left in between. The DNA of the CDR3 is TGTGCCAGCAGCGGACTCGGAGAAGAGACCCAGTACTTC. Translation: CASSGLGEETQYF.

This sequence joins TRBV9 and TRBJ2-2, with 7 bases that match TRBD2. Germline loops: CDR1 SGDLS, CDR2 YYNGEE. There are 17 residues in the CDR3. Losses at the gene ends were 4 bases for V and 6 bases for J; bases not matched to a gene: 15. The CDR3 DNA reads TGTGCCAGCAGCCCGACGCCGGGGCGGGAGTTTTCCGGGGAGCTGTTTTTT. Amino acids: CASSPTPGREFSGELFF.

This chain connects TRBV30 to TRBJ2-2; D remains ambiguous. The CDR3 has 14 amino acids. CDR1 GTSNPN and CDR2 SVGIG come from the germline V gene (reference sequence). Trimming shortened V by 0 bases and J by 3 bases, and 8 bases separated the two germline ends. The CDR3 DNA follows: TGTGCCTGGAGTGTCGCAGGATACACCGGGGAGCTGTTTTTT. Translating it yields CAWSVAGYTGELFF.

This chain links TRBV5-1 with TRBJ2-7; D unclear. The CDR3 length is 13 residues. Germline CDR1 and CDR2: SGHRS and YFSETQ. V lost 1 base to trimming and J lost 2 bases, with 7 bases between them. CDR3 in DNA: TGCGCCAGCAGCTTGATCAGGACCTACGAGCAGTACTTC. Encoded protein: CASSLIRTYEQYF.

Only one count was recorded for this clone. This chain connects TRBV6-1 to TRBJ1-4; TRBD1 matches at 8 bases. Germline V CDR1 and CDR2: MNHNS, SASEGT. This CDR3 is 16 amino acids long. The V segment lost 7 bases and the J segment 0 bases; nucleotides outside the gene matches: 7. The DNA for the CDR3 is TGTGCCAGCACTGACAGGGGAAGAACAACTAATGAAAAACTGTTTTTT. Its protein product is CASTDRGRTTNEKLFF.

The V and J genes are TRBV27 and TRBJ2-1, with TRBD2 matching over 13 bases. J was trimmed by 4 bases and V by 5 bases; bases with no gene match: 14. The germline V gene encodes CDR1 MNHEY and CDR2 SMNVEV (reference sequence). CDR3 length: 19 residues. CDR3 DNA sequence: TGTGCCAGCAGTGCGATACCCTGGACTAGCGGGAGTAGGTACAATGAGCAGTTCTTC. Protein product: CASSAIPWTSGSRYNEQFF.

V gene TRBV29-1 combines with J gene TRBJ1-4, with D hard to call. Trimming took off 4 bases at V and 7 bases at J, with 16 bases between the two ends. The length of the CDR3 is 14 residues. CDR1 and CDR2 from the germline V gene are SQVTM and ANQGSEA. CDR3 bases: TGCAGCGTTGTGTTAAGTCAGGTCCGTGAAAAACTGTTTTTT. Encoded protein: CSVVLSQVREKLFF. The full variable domain, completed using reference TRBV29-1 and TRBJ1-4, is SAVISQKPSRDICQRGTSLTIQCQVDSQVTMMFWYRQQPGQSLTLIATANQGSEATYESGFVIDKFPISRPNLTFSTLTVSNMSPEDSSIYLCSVVLSQVREKLFFGSGTQLSVL.

The chain carries TRBV11-2 and TRBJ2-7, with TRBD1 matching 8 bases. The CDR3 spans 16 residues. In germline, CDR1 is SGHAT, CDR2 FQNNGV. The V gene end was trimmed by 5 bases and the J gene end by 0 bases; junction bases not matched to a gene: 9. CDR3 in amino acids: CASSTRTGISSYEQYF. For the CDR3, the DNA is TGTGCCAGCAGCACCAGGACAGGGATCAGCTCCTACGAGCAGTACTTC.

This chain uses TRBV18 with TRBJ2-5; D gene unclear. V lost 2 bases and J 0 bases, leaving 7 bases between the germline ends. The CDR3 consists of 14 residues. Germline CDR1 KGHSH, CDR2 LQKENI. The CDR3 spells CASSPIGDQETQYF. CDR3 coding DNA: TGTGCCAGCTCACCAATAGGAGACCAAGAGACCCAGTACTTC.

This chain links TRBV3-1 (or the pseudogene TRBV3-2) with TRBJ1-4; possible D gene TRBD1, 5 bases. The CDR3 spans 14 residues. V dropped 6 bases and J dropped 8 bases, with 16 bases sitting between them. The germline gives CDR1 LGHDT, CDR2 YNNKEL (reference sequence). CDR3 in DNA: TGTGCCAGCAGGTCCCGGCAGGGAAACGAAAAACTGTTTTTT. Translating gives CASRSRQGNEKLFF.

The chain's CDR3 is CASSLYRTNYNEQFF. In DNA form, the CDR3 reads TGTGCCAGCAGTTTATACCGGACAAACTACAATGAGCAGTTCTTC. V is TRBV27 and J is TRBJ2-1; possible D gene TRBD1, 5 bases. V was clipped by 1 base and J by 3 bases, with 10 bases between them. The germline V gene encodes CDR1 MNHEY and CDR2 SMNVEV (reference sequence). This CDR3 comprises 15 residues.

V and J are TRBV7-9 and TRBJ1-2, with TRBD1 as a possible D gene (6 bases). The germline V gene has CDR1 SEHNR and CDR2 FQNEAQ (reference sequence). The CDR3 is 16 residues long. V shed 2 bases and J shed 2 bases, with 15 bases lying between them. CDR3 nucleotides: TGTGCCAGCAGCTTACATTTGACAGGCGCCAACTATGGCTACACCTTC. Translated, it gives CASSLHLTGANYGYTF.